These 5 T cell receptor beta chains share one sample of origin, sequenced in a study of early stage breast cancer tumors (dated by TCRdb to about 2017). The protocol used for the library was the immunoSEQ multiplex PCR assay. Here the immuneACCESS table is served through TCRdb, limited to in-frame sequences with V and J called. Missing clones are a known gap in these copies; in checked studies unresolved V genes cover under half, and the rest lacks a known reason. For this sample the table gives over 13,000 clones, of which around three quarters were detected only once. 6% to 9.5% of the sample is taken by the ten largest. Sequences were obtained from normal breast tissue next to the tumor. Receptor source: a person aged 45-65 years with breast cancer.

This clone has a single count. J is TRBJ2-7 and V is TRBV27, with 7 bases aligning to TRBD2. The CDR3 extends over 20 amino acids. Germline loops: CDR1 MNHEY, CDR2 SMNVEV (reference sequence). J lost 2 bases, V lost 5 bases, and 24 bases had no gene match. The CDR3 nucleotides read TGTGCCAGCAGTCGCCGTGGAGGGCTAGCGGCAACTCAGGAACCCTACGAGCAGTACTTC. Amino acid sequence: CASSRRGGLAATQEPYEQYF.

This chain joins TRBV4-2 and TRBJ2-1, with TRBD2 identical over 10 bases. After removal of 0 bases from V and 2 bases from J, the junction contained 7 bases not matched to a gene. This CDR3 has 18 residues. CDR1 is LGHNA and CDR2 is YNFKEQ in the germline V gene. CDR3 residues: CASSQEIAGGTPYNEQFF. In DNA, the CDR3 is TGTGCCAGCAGCCAAGAGATAGCGGGAGGAACGCCCTACAATGAGCAGTTCTTC.

The genes are TRBV20-1 and TRBJ2-3, with D perhaps matching TRBD1 (7 bases). The CDR3 has 11 amino acids. The V end lost 6 bases, the J end lost 8 bases, and 12 bases lay between the germline ends. The V gene's germline CDR1 is DFQATT and CDR2 SNEGSKA (reference sequence). CDR3 DNA: TGCAGTGCCTCCCAGGGGGGTACGCAGTATTTT. Translation gives CSASQGGTQYF.

The rearrangement links TRBV10-1 to TRBJ2-3, with D unresolved. The CDR3 totals 14 residues. V was clipped by 0 bases and J by 0 bases, with 4 bases between them. Germline CDR1 reads WNHNN; CDR2 reads SYGVQD (reference sequence). CDR3 sequence: CASSESFSTDTQYF. The CDR3 DNA reads TGCGCCAGCAGTGAGTCGTTTAGCACAGATACGCAGTATTTT.

The gene calls are TRBV11-2 and TRBJ2-1; 7 bases line up with TRBD1. Germline-derived CDR1 and CDR2 are SGHAT and FQNNGV. CDR3 size: 15 residues. J was trimmed by 5 bases and V by 4 bases; bases with no gene match: 8. Here the CDR3 DNA reads TGTGCCAGCAGCTCCGCCGGGACAGTCAACAATGAGCAGTTCTTC. Encoded protein: CASSSAGTVNNEQFF.